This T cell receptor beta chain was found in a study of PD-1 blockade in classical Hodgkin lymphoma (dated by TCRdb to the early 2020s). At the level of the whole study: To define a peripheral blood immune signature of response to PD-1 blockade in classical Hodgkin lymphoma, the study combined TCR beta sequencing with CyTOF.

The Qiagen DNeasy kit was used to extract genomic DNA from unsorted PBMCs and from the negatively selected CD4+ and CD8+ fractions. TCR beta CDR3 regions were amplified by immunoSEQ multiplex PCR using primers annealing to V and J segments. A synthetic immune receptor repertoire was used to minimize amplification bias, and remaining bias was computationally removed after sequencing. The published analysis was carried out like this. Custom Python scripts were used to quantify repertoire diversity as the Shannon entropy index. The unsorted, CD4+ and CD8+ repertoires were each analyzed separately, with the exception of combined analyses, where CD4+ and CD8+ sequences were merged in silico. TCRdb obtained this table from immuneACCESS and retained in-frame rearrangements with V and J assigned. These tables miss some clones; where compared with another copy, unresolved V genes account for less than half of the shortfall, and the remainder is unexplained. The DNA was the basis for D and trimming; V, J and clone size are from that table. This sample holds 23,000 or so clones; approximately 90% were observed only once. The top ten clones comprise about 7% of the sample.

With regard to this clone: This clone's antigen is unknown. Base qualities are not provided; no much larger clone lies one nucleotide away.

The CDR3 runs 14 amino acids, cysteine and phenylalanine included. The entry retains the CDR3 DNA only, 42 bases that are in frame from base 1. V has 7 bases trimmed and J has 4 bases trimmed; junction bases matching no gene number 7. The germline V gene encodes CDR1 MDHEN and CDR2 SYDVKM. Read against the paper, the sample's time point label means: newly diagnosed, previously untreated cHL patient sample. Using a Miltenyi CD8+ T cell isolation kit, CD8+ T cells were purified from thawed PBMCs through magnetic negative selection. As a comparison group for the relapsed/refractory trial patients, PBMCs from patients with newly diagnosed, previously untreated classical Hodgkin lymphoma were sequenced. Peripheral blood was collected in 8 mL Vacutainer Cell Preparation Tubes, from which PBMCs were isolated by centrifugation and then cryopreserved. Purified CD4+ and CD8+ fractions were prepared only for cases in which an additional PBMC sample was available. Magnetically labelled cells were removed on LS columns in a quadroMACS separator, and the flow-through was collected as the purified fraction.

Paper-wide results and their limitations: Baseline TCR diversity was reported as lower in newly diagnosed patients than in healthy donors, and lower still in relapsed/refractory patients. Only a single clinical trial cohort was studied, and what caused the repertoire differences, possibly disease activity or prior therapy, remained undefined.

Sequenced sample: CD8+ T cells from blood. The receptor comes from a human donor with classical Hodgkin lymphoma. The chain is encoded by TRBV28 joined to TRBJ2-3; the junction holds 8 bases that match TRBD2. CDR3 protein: CASTPGRDADTQYF. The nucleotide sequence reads TGTGCCAGCACCCCCGGGAGGGATGCAGATACGCAGTATTTT.